This entry concerns a single TCR beta chain. What it recognizes is unknown. One end of the junction fails to match germline, which may point to a read error. TCRdb itself ran the 5' RACE reads through MiXCR, one entry per CDR3 protein. The sample includes approximately 230,000 distinct CDR3 sequences, roughly 17% of them seen just once. These data originate in a study of T-cell memory formation after mild COVID-19. Study-wide findings and caveats: Several responding clones turned up in pre-infection memory, indicating that cross-reactive memory may have taken part. CD4/CD8 balance characterized clones contracting day 15 to 85, and CD4+ skew characterized later expanders.

Germline V gene lookup returns CDR1 KGHSH and CDR2 LQKENI. The CDR3 is made up of 12 amino acids. The chain couples TRBV18 to TRBJ1-2; D might be TRBD1 (5 bases). Sequencing was done on a sample of PBMCs or a T cell subset sorted from them (not recorded which). The TCR sequence derives from a man aged 18 to 35 who had mild COVID-19 (a few samples of this study predate the infection). Cell type and time point are not known. CDR3 sequence: CASSPPSRDAFF. In DNA, the CDR3 is TGTGCCAGCTCACCACCCAGTCGGGACGCCTTCTTC. Filled out from reference TRBV18 and TRBJ1-2, the complete variable domain reads NAGVMQNPRHLVRRRGQEARLRCSPMKGHSHVYWYRQLPEEGLKFMVYLQKENIIDESGMPKERFSAEFPKEGPSILRIQQVVRGDSAAYFCASSPPSRDAFFGSGTRLTVV.